This T cell receptor (beta chain) was sequenced during a study of blood T cell repertoires in COVID-19. Overall study: Spain, Italy and the United States supplied samples that represented acute and convalescent COVID-19. PBMCs, B-cell-depleted T cells, or T cells were the source of the cDNA or gDNA that made up the material.

The CDR3 is made up of 15 amino acids. The germline V and J ends were trimmed by 4 bases and 1 base, with 14 bases remaining between them. The germline V gene has CDR1 KGHSH and CDR2 LQKENI. As originally analysed: Nucleated cell counts were estimated from reference gene primer amplification. Some clones are missing from TCRdb's copy, which holds only in-frame ones; the method was immunoSEQ multiplex PCR. The DNA gave D and trimming, while V, J and clone size come from that table. This table holds about 190,000 clones, around nine tenths found once. Sequenced material: peripheral blood. The chain is built from TRBV18 and TRBJ2-7; no clear D gene. This TCR was sampled from a man in his thirties or forties with acute or convalescent COVID-19. The CDR3 nucleotides read TGTGCCAGCTCACAGGAGACTTGGAAATCCTACGAGCAGTACTTC. It specifies CASSQETWKSYEQYF.